Given below is one T cell receptor beta chain in context. What antigen it recognizes has not been identified. Nothing much larger sits one base from this clone, and base qualities are not available. Other nucleotide sequences in the sample specify the same CDR3. This sample stems from a study of shared clonotypes between healthy human individuals (dated by TCRdb to about 2020). For context, the study as a whole: Three men and two women, aged 18 to 49 years, made up the cohort. For each donor, CD4 naive and CD4 memory were each given three plates, CD8 naive was given two plates, and CD8 memory was given one plate. Per donor, leukapheresis produced somewhere between about 0.94 and 9.5 billion PBMCs. To estimate repertoire size and how much clonotype sharing occurs between individuals, the study deeply sequenced the blood TCR repertoires of five healthy adults. To increase sequencing depth and limit assay-specific biases, TCR repertoire library preparation and sequencing were carried out by different laboratories using diverse techniques.

Here is what the overall study found, with its caveats: Sampling was limited to blood, and TCR repertoires in tissue likely differ from TCR repertoires in blood. Estimated clonotype richness was generally larger for naive than for memory subsets. Across a handful of donors, around 5% of naive CD4, roughly 3.8% of naive CD8, approximately 2.5% of memory CD4, and 0.4% of memory CD8 clonotypes were shared. Clonotypes shared by all four sorted-subset donors showed higher generation probabilities than non-shared clonotypes. Pairwise subsampling indicated that sequencing depth was expected to affect the degree of clonotype sharing among donors. Because the study included a small number of donors, the genetic and exposure-history diversity represented was limited. Even with the large sequencing depth, rarefaction of the sorted-subset datasets indicated that sequencing was incomplete.

The donors were healthy, HIV-negative adults who had no recently reported acute infections or vaccinations. Only Caucasian adults living in Nashville, Tennessee, USA were represented among the donors. CD4+ T cells were enriched by magnetic negative selection, after which naive cells were positively selected on CD45RA and the negative fraction was taken as the memory subset. After blood collection by leukapheresis, PBMCs were isolated using Ficoll-Histopaque density gradient centrifugation and then cryopreserved in the vapor phase of liquid nitrogen. Analytical flow cytometry was used to check the purity and quantity of each magnetically sorted T cell population. Genomic DNA was isolated from each sorted fraction and quantified by UV absorbance on a Nanodrop 2000c. Using the deep immunoSEQ assay, TCR CDR3 regions were amplified from genomic DNA by multiplex PCR. Extracted genomic DNA from each cell subset was spread evenly across all wells of several immunoSEQ 96-well plates, with each plate serving as a replicate. For sorted subsets, around 0.2 ug of genomic DNA, equivalent to 25,000 to 35,000 T cell genomes, went into each replicate PCR. The purified libraries were quantified using a Qubit 3.0 fluorometer, sized with a Bioanalyzer 2100, and then quantified again using the KAPA Library Quantification kit. Each immunoSEQ 96-well plate was sequenced on its own single-read 150-cycle Illumina NextSeq 550 flow cell. From the authors' description of their analysis: Because the immunoSEQ output held only junctional sequences and lacked quality scores, the filtering could not match the filtering applied to full-length reads. To assign V/J genes and CDR3, sequences were annotated against IMGT germline references using PyIR, a Python wrapper for IgBLAST v1.9. Any read was removed if the V/J assignment was weak (E-value above 1e-6), the CDR3 was missing, or the read contained stop codons, out-of-frame junctions, or ambiguous translated residues. A V3J clonotype was defined by an identical inferred V gene, J gene, and CDR3 amino acid sequence. To compute the percentage overlap between repertoires, the number of shared unique clonotypes was divided by the size of the smaller repertoire. RTK rarefaction, the Chao1 estimator, and Recon v2.1 estimates of unobserved clonotypes were used to assess repertoire richness. OLGA was used to compute generation probabilities for all TCRbeta clonotypes that the gDNA method yielded from four donors. TCRdb holds this immuneACCESS table with in-frame rearrangements only. Some clones are missing; in checked studies, unresolved V genes explain under half, and the rest has no known cause. V and J calls and clone size are copied from that table; D and trimming were computed from the DNA. The sample contains some 1 million clones, around four fifths of them found a single time. In total, the top ten clones hold about 1.5% of the sample.

Trimming removed 5 bases from V and 0 bases from J, leaving 10 bases between the germline ends. The CDR1 and CDR2 encoded by the germline V gene are MNHEY and SVGAGI. CDR3 length: 14 amino acids, cysteine to phenylalanine. CDR3 DNA only is kept here, 42 bases in frame from base 1. The sequenced sample consisted of memory CD4+ T cells sorted from blood. In the paper's terms, the cell subset or site label means: CD45RA-negative fraction. The receptor's source is a man between 18 and 35 years old in good health. The chain joins TRBV6-5 to TRBJ1-1; possibly the D gene is TRBD1, per 5 matching bases. The encoded CDR3 is CASSQGRLNTEAFF. The bases are TGTGCCAGCAGTCAGGGACGGTTGAACACTGAAGCTTTCTTT.